This section outlines one TCR beta chain sequence together with its context. This CDR3 is 14 amino acids long. Trimming took 5 bases from V and 5 from J, leaving 17 bases between them. Per the germline V gene, CDR1 is SGDLS and CDR2 is YYNGEE. The data stem from a study of patients and donors after allogeneic stem cell transplantation. From the RT-PCR reads, TCRdb called clonotypes with MiXCR, one entry per CDR3 protein. The table shows roughly 8,000 distinct CDR3 sequences, with roughly 11% occurring only once. The rearrangement uses TRBV9 and TRBJ2-7; D assignment may be TRBD1 or TRBD2 (5 bases each). This clonotype was sampled from a human donor who was either an allogeneic HSCT recipient or a stem cell or donor lymphocyte infusion donor (not recorded which). It is not recorded whose cells these are; they may come from a transplant donor. Source material: blood, either unsorted or a sorted T cell fraction (not recorded which). The CDR3 protein is CASSATEGRDEQYF. As DNA, the CDR3 is TGTGCCAGCAGTGCGACAGAGGGCAGAGACGAGCAGTACTTC.